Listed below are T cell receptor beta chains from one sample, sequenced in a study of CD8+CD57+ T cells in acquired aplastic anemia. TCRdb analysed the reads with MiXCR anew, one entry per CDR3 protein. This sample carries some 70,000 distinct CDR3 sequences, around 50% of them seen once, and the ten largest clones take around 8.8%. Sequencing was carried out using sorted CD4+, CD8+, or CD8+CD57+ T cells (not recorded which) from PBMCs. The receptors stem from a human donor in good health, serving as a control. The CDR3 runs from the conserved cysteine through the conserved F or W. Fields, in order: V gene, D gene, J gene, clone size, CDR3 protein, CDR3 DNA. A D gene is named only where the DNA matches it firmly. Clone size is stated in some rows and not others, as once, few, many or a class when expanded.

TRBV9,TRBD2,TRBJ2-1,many,CASSSGLALDEQFF,TGTGCCAGCAGCAGTGGACTAGCGCTGGATGAGCAGTTCTTC
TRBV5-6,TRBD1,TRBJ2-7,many,CASSSQTGLSYEQYF,TGTGCCAGCAGCTCGCAGACAGGGCTTTCCTACGAGCAGTACTTC
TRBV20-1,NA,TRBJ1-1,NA,CSARDHLSGAEAFF,TGCAGTGCTAGAGATCATCTCAGTGGGGCTGAAGCTTTCTTT
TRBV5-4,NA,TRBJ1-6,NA,CASSGTGVAYNSPLHF,TGTGCCAGCAGCGGAACGGGGGTGGCCTATAATTCACCCCTCCACTTT
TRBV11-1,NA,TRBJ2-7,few,CASSSEGYEQYF,TGTGCCAGCAGCTCGGAGGGCTACGAGCAGTACTTC
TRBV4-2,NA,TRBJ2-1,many,CASSQDETAGQFF,TGTGCCAGCAGCCAAGATGAAACAGCGGGGCAGTTCTTC
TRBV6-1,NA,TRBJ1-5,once,CASSLGRLNQPQHF,TGTGCCAGCAGCTTGGGAAGACTCAATCAGCCCCAGCATTTT
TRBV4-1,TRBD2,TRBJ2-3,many,CASSPIAGAITDTQYF,TGCGCCAGCAGCCCCATAGCGGGAGCCATTACAGATACGCAGTATTTT
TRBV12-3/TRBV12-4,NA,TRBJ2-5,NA,CASSHDRYSEETQYF,TGTGCCAGCAGCCACGACAGGTACAGTGAAGAGACCCAGTACTTC
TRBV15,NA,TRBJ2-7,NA,CATSRVVAPYEQYF,TGTGCCACCAGCAGAGTTGTGGCACCATACGAGCAGTACTTC
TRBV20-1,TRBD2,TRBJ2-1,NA,CSASQRDYNEQFF,TGCAGTGCTAGCCAGCGGGACTACAATGAGCAGTTCTTC
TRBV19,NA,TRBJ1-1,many,CASRSGGGRVPLMNTEAFF,TGTGCCAGTAGATCCGGGGGAGGGCGGGTCCCCTTAATGAACACTGAAGCTTTCTTT
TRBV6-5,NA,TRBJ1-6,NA,CASSYTENSPLHF,TGTGCCAGCAGTTACACCGAAAATTCACCCCTCCACTTT
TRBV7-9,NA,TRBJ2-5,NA,CASSLAGTETQYF,TGTGCCAGCAGCTTAGCGGGTACCGAGACCCAGTACTTC
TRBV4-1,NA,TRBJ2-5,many,CASSQDPTGAQYF,TGCGCCAGCAGCCAAGATCCGACCGGGGCCCAGTACTTC
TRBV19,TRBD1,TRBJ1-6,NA,CASSTSGGAGSPLHF,TGTGCCAGTAGTACCTCAGGGGGCGCGGGTTCACCCCTCCACTTT
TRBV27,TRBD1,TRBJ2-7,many,CASSWDRGHEQYF,TGTGCCAGCAGTTGGGACAGGGGCCACGAGCAGTACTTC
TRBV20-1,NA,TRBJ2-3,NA,CSARGLGGPSDTQYF,TGCAGTGCTAGGGGCCTCGGGGGGCCCTCAGATACGCAGTATTTT
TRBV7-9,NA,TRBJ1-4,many,CASSPPRNEKLFF,TGTGCCAGCAGCCCGCCAAGAAATGAAAAACTGTTTTTT
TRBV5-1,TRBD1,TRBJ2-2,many,CASSLEGQGASGELFF,TGCGCCAGCAGCTTGGAGGGACAGGGGGCGTCCGGGGAGCTGTTTTTT
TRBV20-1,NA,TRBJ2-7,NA,CSARSGSDEQYF,TGCAGTGCTAGATCGGGAAGCGACGAGCAGTACTTC
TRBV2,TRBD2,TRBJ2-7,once,CASAMGGGSYEQYF,TGTGCCAGCGCCATGGGCGGGGGTTCCTACGAGCAGTACTTC
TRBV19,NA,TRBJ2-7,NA,CASSEAGAGEQYF,TGTGCCAGTAGCGAGGCGGGGGCGGGAGAGCAGTACTTC
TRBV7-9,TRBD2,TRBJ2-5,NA,CASSLALAGGTQYF,TGTGCCAGCAGCTTAGCACTAGCGGGAGGGACCCAGTACTTC